These T cell receptor beta chains were read from a single sample in a study of PD-1 blockade in classical Hodgkin lymphoma. TCRdb's copy holds only in-frame clones and misses some; the assay was immunoSEQ multiplex PCR. The data show 28,000 or so clones, with approximately 72% seen just once and roughly 3.6% held by the top ten. The input for sequencing was peripheral blood mononuclear cells (PBMCs), taken before the fourth cycle of nivolumab. These receptors all stem from a human donor with classical Hodgkin lymphoma. The CDR3 runs from the conserved cysteine through the conserved F or W. Each record gives: CDR3 DNA, CDR3 protein, V gene, clone size, J gene, D gene. D genes are given only for firm matches. Some rows mark clone size as missing; the rest say once, few, many or name a class of expanded clone.

cdr3_nt: TGTGCCAGCAGTTTGGACTTAGCCTACGAGCAGTACTTC
cdr3_aa: CASSLDLAYEQYF
v_call: TRBV28
clone_size: -
j_call: TRBJ2-7
d_call: -

cdr3_nt: TGTGCCAGCAGCTTTGATCGGGGGCGAGAGGCAGATACGCAGTATTTT
cdr3_aa: CASSFDRGREADTQYF
v_call: TRBV5-4
clone_size: few
j_call: TRBJ2-3
d_call: -

cdr3_nt: TGTGCCAGCAGCTCAGGGGATTATTCCGAAAAACTGTTTTTT
cdr3_aa: CASSSGDYSEKLFF
v_call: TRBV7-9
clone_size: -
j_call: TRBJ1-4
d_call: -

cdr3_nt: TGTGCCAGCAGTTTGGTAAGCCGCCAGCCCCAGCATTTT
cdr3_aa: CASSLVSRQPQHF
v_call: TRBV27
clone_size: few
j_call: TRBJ1-5
d_call: -

cdr3_nt: TGTGCCAGCAGCTCCGGTACGGGGAACAACGAGCAGTACTTC
cdr3_aa: CASSSGTGNNEQYF
v_call: TRBV7-2
clone_size: -
j_call: TRBJ2-7
d_call: -

cdr3_nt: TGTGCCAGCAGCTTGGGGGGACTAGCGGGGGCCTACTACGAGCAGTACTTC
cdr3_aa: CASSLGGLAGAYYEQYF
v_call: TRBV5-4
clone_size: -
j_call: TRBJ2-7
d_call: TRBD2

cdr3_nt: TGTGCCAGCAGCTTAACGGCAGCCACTGAAGCTTTCTTT
cdr3_aa: CASSLTAATEAFF
v_call: TRBV7-2
clone_size: few
j_call: TRBJ1-1
d_call: -

cdr3_nt: TGCGCCAGCAGCTTAATTCCGACGACTCGAGAAAAACTGTTTTTT
cdr3_aa: CASSLIPTTREKLFF
v_call: TRBV5-1
clone_size: -
j_call: TRBJ1-4
d_call: -

cdr3_nt: TGTGCCATCAACAACGGCCAAGAGACCCAGTACTTC
cdr3_aa: CAINNGQETQYF
v_call: TRBV10-3
clone_size: -
j_call: TRBJ2-5
d_call: -

cdr3_nt: TGCGCCAGCAGCCCGAGCGGGGGGCGAGGGGAGACCCAGTACTTC
cdr3_aa: CASSPSGGRGETQYF
v_call: TRBV5-1
clone_size: -
j_call: TRBJ2-5
d_call: TRBD2

cdr3_nt: TGCGCCAGCAGCTATCAGGGGGAGGCGCAGTATTTT
cdr3_aa: CASSYQGEAQYF
v_call: TRBV5-1
clone_size: -
j_call: TRBJ2-3
d_call: -

cdr3_nt: TGTGCCAGCAGCGGGCCCTCTGGAAACACCATATATTTT
cdr3_aa: CASSGPSGNTIYF
v_call: TRBV9
clone_size: -
j_call: TRBJ1-3
d_call: -

cdr3_nt: TGTGCCAGCAGCCTTAGGGACAGGTTCCACTCCTATAATTCACCCCTCCACTTT
cdr3_aa: CASSLRDRFHSYNSPLHF
v_call: TRBV5-4
clone_size: -
j_call: TRBJ1-6
d_call: TRBD1

cdr3_nt: TGTGCCAGCTCACCTCGACTAGGCCTAGAGACCCAGTACTTC
cdr3_aa: CASSPRLGLETQYF
v_call: TRBV18
clone_size: -
j_call: TRBJ2-5
d_call: -

cdr3_nt: TGTGCCAGTAGTATAGATGTCCCTGACAGCGACTATGGCTACACCTTC
cdr3_aa: CASSIDVPDSDYGYTF
v_call: TRBV19
clone_size: once
j_call: TRBJ1-2
d_call: -

cdr3_nt: TGTGCCAGCAGTATGGGGGTCGTTAATGAAAAACTGTTTTTT
cdr3_aa: CASSMGVVNEKLFF
v_call: TRBV25-1
clone_size: -
j_call: TRBJ1-4
d_call: -

cdr3_nt: TGTGCCAGCAGTTTAGCCAACCGACCCTACAATGAGCAGTTCTTC
cdr3_aa: CASSLANRPYNEQFF
v_call: TRBV28
clone_size: -
j_call: TRBJ2-1
d_call: -